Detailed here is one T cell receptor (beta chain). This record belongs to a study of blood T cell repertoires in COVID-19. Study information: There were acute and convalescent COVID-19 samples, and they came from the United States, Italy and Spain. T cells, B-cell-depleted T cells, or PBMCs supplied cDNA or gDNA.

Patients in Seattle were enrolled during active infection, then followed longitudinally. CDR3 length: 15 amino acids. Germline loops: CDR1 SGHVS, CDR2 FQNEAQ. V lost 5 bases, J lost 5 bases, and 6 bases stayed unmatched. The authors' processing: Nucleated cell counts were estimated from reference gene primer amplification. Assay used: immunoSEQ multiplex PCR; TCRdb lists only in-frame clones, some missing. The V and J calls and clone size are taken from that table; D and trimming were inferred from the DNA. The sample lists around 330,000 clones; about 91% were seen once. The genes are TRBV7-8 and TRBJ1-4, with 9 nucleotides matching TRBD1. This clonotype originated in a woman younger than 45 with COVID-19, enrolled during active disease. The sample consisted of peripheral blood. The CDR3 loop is CASSLHRGPNEKLFF. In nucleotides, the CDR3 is TGTGCCAGCAGCCTACACAGGGGGCCAAATGAAAAACTGTTTTTT.